The TCR beta chain under discussion was sequenced for a study of T cell responses to AZD1222 COVID-19 vaccine. Assay used: immunoSEQ multiplex PCR; TCRdb lists only in-frame clones, some missing. The sample records 30,000 to 35,000 clones, approximately 90% being singletons. A word on this clone: The antigen is not known.

The CDR3 consists of 16 residues. V was pared by 0 bases and J by 5 bases, with 13 bases between. Germline V lookup: CDR1 MNHEY, CDR2 SVGAGI. Pooled samples include second doses given at about 4 or 12 weeks. Study observations and caveats: Among AZD1222 vaccinees, only six or seven were seropositive at baseline. Spike-specific TCR breadth and depth both grew after two AZD1222 doses.

The V gene is TRBV6-5, the J gene TRBJ1-4; D gene unclear. The sequencing used peripheral blood, collected 28 days after the second AZD1222 dose. This TCR was recovered from an adult who received the AZD1222 COVID-19 vaccine. CDR3 residues: CASSYSGGLANEKLFF. The DNA for the CDR3 is TGTGCCAGCAGTTACTCGGGTGGGTTGGCAAATGAAAAACTGTTTTTT.